The rows below give T cell receptor beta chains drawn from one sample of a study of lymphopenia after photon versus proton radiotherapy. Generated by immunoSEQ multiplex PCR, the TCRdb table keeps only in-frame clones and is missing some. This sample yields 50,000 to 60,000 clones, of which more than 85% are seen a single time; 15% to 20% belongs to the top ten. The sequenced sample was peripheral blood, obtained from a patient treated with photon-based radiotherapy. These receptors were taken from a woman in her thirties or forties with cholangiocarcinoma. Each CDR3 is given with its conserved first and last residue. The D gene is left open where the match is weak. Clone size appears in some rows only: once, few, many, or a class for an expanded clone.

cdr3_nt: TGTGCCAGTAGTATAGGACTAGCTACCAATGAGCAGTTCTTC; cdr3_aa: CASSIGLATNEQFF; clone_size: .; v_call: TRBV19; d_call: TRBD2; j_call: TRBJ2-1
cdr3_nt: TGCGCCAGCAGCGGGGGACAGGGGGCCTACGAGCAGTACTTC; cdr3_aa: CASSGGQGAYEQYF; clone_size: .; v_call: TRBV5-1; d_call: TRBD1; j_call: TRBJ2-7
cdr3_nt: TGTGCCTCCCGGGGACAGGGAAAGGCTAATGAAAAACTGTTTTTT; cdr3_aa: CASRGQGKANEKLFF; clone_size: .; v_call: TRBV6-5; d_call: TRBD1; j_call: TRBJ1-4
cdr3_nt: TGTGCCGGGGGACAGGGGGCAGGGGAAAAACTGTTTTTT; cdr3_aa: CAGGQGAGEKLFF; clone_size: .; v_call: TRBV30; d_call: TRBD1; j_call: TRBJ1-4
cdr3_nt: TGCGCCAGCAGCTTGGTTCCCCCCTACGAGCAGTACTTC; cdr3_aa: CASSLVPPYEQYF; clone_size: .; v_call: TRBV5-1; d_call: .; j_call: TRBJ2-7
cdr3_nt: TGTGCCAGCAAGGACCCCGAAAGGGAGCAGTACTTC; cdr3_aa: CASKDPEREQYF; clone_size: once; v_call: TRBV2; d_call: .; j_call: TRBJ2-7
cdr3_nt: TGTGCCAGCAGCTTAACAGCGGGGGTCTACAATGAGCAGTTCTTC; cdr3_aa: CASSLTAGVYNEQFF; clone_size: .; v_call: TRBV7-3; d_call: TRBD2; j_call: TRBJ2-1
cdr3_nt: TGCAGCGTTGTACAGGGGAGTAACTATGGCTACACCTTC; cdr3_aa: CSVVQGSNYGYTF; clone_size: .; v_call: TRBV29-1; d_call: TRBD1; j_call: TRBJ1-2
cdr3_nt: TGTGCCAGTAGTATGGGGCAGGGGAATGAAAAACTGTTTTTT; cdr3_aa: CASSMGQGNEKLFF; clone_size: .; v_call: TRBV19; d_call: .; j_call: TRBJ1-4
cdr3_nt: TGTGCCAGCAGCCAGGGCAGGGGGTGGAGAGAGACCCAGTACTTC; cdr3_aa: CASSQGRGWRETQYF; clone_size: .; v_call: TRBV14; d_call: TRBD1; j_call: TRBJ2-5
cdr3_nt: TGTGCCAGCAGGGACGTCGCCTACGAGCAGTACTTC; cdr3_aa: CASRDVAYEQYF; clone_size: .; v_call: TRBV6-1; d_call: .; j_call: TRBJ2-7
cdr3_nt: TGTGCCAGTAGTATAGGGACGAGGCAGGGGCCCTACGAGCAGTACTTC; cdr3_aa: CASSIGTRQGPYEQYF; clone_size: .; v_call: TRBV19; d_call: .; j_call: TRBJ2-7
cdr3_nt: TGTGCCAGCAGAGACCCGACAGGGGGGGAGACCCAGTACTTC; cdr3_aa: CASRDPTGGETQYF; clone_size: .; v_call: TRBV5-4; d_call: TRBD1; j_call: TRBJ2-5
cdr3_nt: TGTGCCAGCAGCGTTGGCTCCGGGACAGGGGTATACGAGCAGTACTTC; cdr3_aa: CASSVGSGTGVYEQYF; clone_size: .; v_call: TRBV9; d_call: TRBD1; j_call: TRBJ2-7
cdr3_nt: TGCAGCACGGCCGGGACAGGGTTGAACGCTGAAGCTTTCTTT; cdr3_aa: CSTAGTGLNAEAFF; clone_size: .; v_call: TRBV29-1; d_call: TRBD1; j_call: TRBJ1-1
cdr3_nt: TGTGCCAGTAGTATAGGGGCTAGCGGGAAGGGGGAGACCCAGTACTTC; cdr3_aa: CASSIGASGKGETQYF; clone_size: .; v_call: TRBV19; d_call: TRBD2; j_call: TRBJ2-5
cdr3_nt: TGTGCCAGCAGCTGGGCGGACAGAGGATCCGACGAGCAGTACTTC; cdr3_aa: CASSWADRGSDEQYF; clone_size: .; v_call: TRBV7-9; d_call: .; j_call: TRBJ2-7
cdr3_nt: TGTGCCAGCAGTTACCCCCCGACAGATACGCAGTATTTT; cdr3_aa: CASSYPPTDTQYF; clone_size: .; v_call: TRBV6-6; d_call: .; j_call: TRBJ2-3
cdr3_nt: TGTGCCAGCAGTCTTAGTGGTGGCTACACCTTC; cdr3_aa: CASSLSGGYTF; clone_size: .; v_call: TRBV6-1; d_call: .; j_call: TRBJ1-2
cdr3_nt: TGTGCCAGCAGCCAAGAATCATACAGCAGCACTGAAGCTTTCTTT; cdr3_aa: CASSQESYSSTEAFF; clone_size: .; v_call: TRBV4-2; d_call: .; j_call: TRBJ1-1
cdr3_nt: TGTGCCAGCAGCTTAGAATTGGCAGAGGCTAGAGAAAAACTGTTTTTT; cdr3_aa: CASSLELAEAREKLFF; clone_size: .; v_call: TRBV11-2; d_call: .; j_call: TRBJ1-4
cdr3_nt: TGTGCCAGTAGTATAGTAGGAGAGAAGAACACTGAAGCTTTCTTT; cdr3_aa: CASSIVGEKNTEAFF; clone_size: .; v_call: TRBV19; d_call: .; j_call: TRBJ1-1
cdr3_nt: TGTGCCAGCAGCCCCCTATTCGGGGGCCCCCAAGAGACCCAGTACTTC; cdr3_aa: CASSPLFGGPQETQYF; clone_size: .; v_call: TRBV7-9; d_call: .; j_call: TRBJ2-5
cdr3_nt: TGCGCCAGCAGCCAAGTACAGGGGGCGGGCAATGAGCAGTTCTTC; cdr3_aa: CASSQVQGAGNEQFF; clone_size: .; v_call: TRBV4-1; d_call: TRBD1; j_call: TRBJ2-1
cdr3_nt: TGTGCCAGCAGCTTGGGTCAGATGGGGTCCTATAATTCACCCCTCCACTTT; cdr3_aa: CASSLGQMGSYNSPLHF; clone_size: .; v_call: TRBV5-6; d_call: .; j_call: TRBJ1-6
cdr3_nt: TGTGCCAGCAGCTCCTATACTAGCGGGGGAGGGGGTCGGGAGCAGTACTTC; cdr3_aa: CASSSYTSGGGGREQYF; clone_size: few; v_call: TRBV7-2; d_call: TRBD2; j_call: TRBJ2-7
cdr3_nt: TGCGCCAGCAGCTTGGGAATAGCGGGAAACACCGGGGAGCTGTTTTTT; cdr3_aa: CASSLGIAGNTGELFF; clone_size: .; v_call: TRBV5-1; d_call: TRBD2; j_call: TRBJ2-2
cdr3_nt: TGTGCCAGCAGGCAGGGGCAGGTCCATAATCAGCCCCAGCATTTT; cdr3_aa: CASRQGQVHNQPQHF; clone_size: .; v_call: TRBV28; d_call: .; j_call: TRBJ1-5
cdr3_nt: TGTGCCAGCAGCTTAGGGTCGCTAGCGGGACCCTACGAGCAGTTCTTC; cdr3_aa: CASSLGSLAGPYEQFF; clone_size: .; v_call: TRBV7-9; d_call: TRBD2; j_call: TRBJ2-1
cdr3_nt: TGTGCCAGCTCTCCGAAGACAGGAAACGAGCAGTACTTC; cdr3_aa: CASSPKTGNEQYF; clone_size: once; v_call: TRBV18; d_call: .; j_call: TRBJ2-7
cdr3_nt: TGTGCCAGCAGCTTGGCTTCAGGGGCGAACACTGAAGCTTTCTTT; cdr3_aa: CASSLASGANTEAFF; clone_size: .; v_call: TRBV5-5; d_call: .; j_call: TRBJ1-1
cdr3_nt: TGTGCTAGCAGTCCTAATATCGGGGCTGGAAACACCATATATTTT; cdr3_aa: CASSPNIGAGNTIYF; clone_size: .; v_call: TRBV7-7; d_call: .; j_call: TRBJ1-3
cdr3_nt: TGTGCCAGCAGTTGGTCTAGCGGGGGCACAGATACGCAGTATTTT; cdr3_aa: CASSWSSGGTDTQYF; clone_size: .; v_call: TRBV6-6; d_call: TRBD2; j_call: TRBJ2-3
cdr3_nt: TGCGCCAGCAGCTTGACGCCGGGCAGTCGGACTGAAGCTTTCTTT; cdr3_aa: CASSLTPGSRTEAFF; clone_size: .; v_call: TRBV5-1; d_call: .; j_call: TRBJ1-1
cdr3_nt: TGCGCCAGCAGCTCCCAACAGGGAAGAAACACTGAAGCTTTCTTT; cdr3_aa: CASSSQQGRNTEAFF; clone_size: .; v_call: TRBV5-1; d_call: .; j_call: TRBJ1-1
cdr3_nt: TGCGCCAGCAGCTCTGGGGGGGCTCGCAATTCACCCCTCCACTTT; cdr3_aa: CASSSGGARNSPLHF; clone_size: once; v_call: TRBV5-1; d_call: .; j_call: TRBJ1-6